The TCR beta chain described here comes from a study of cytomegalovirus exposure and HLA in healthy donors. Whole-study results and caveats: TRBV6-2, TRBV6-3 and some other V segments were unresolvable in 87-base-pair reads.

V shed 3 bases and J shed 3 bases, with 12 bases lying between them. There are 14 residues in the CDR3. Germline V CDR1 and CDR2: SGDLS, YYNGEE. A word on this clone: Its target is unknown.

PCR was performed using 60 Vbeta and 13 Jbeta primers. This table comes from immunoSEQ multiplex PCR, and its TCRdb copy is limited to in-frame clones, with some not included. In the table there are approximately 160,000 clones, about three quarters of which are singletons. This sequence joins TRBV9 and TRBJ1-1; D is unresolved. Material for sequencing was PBMCs. The clonotype was recovered from a woman aged 30 to 39 in good health and CMV-seropositive. The CDR3 protein is CASSGGNWDTEAFF. CDR3 sequence (DNA): TGTGCCAGCAGCGGAGGGAATTGGGACACTGAAGCTTTCTTT.